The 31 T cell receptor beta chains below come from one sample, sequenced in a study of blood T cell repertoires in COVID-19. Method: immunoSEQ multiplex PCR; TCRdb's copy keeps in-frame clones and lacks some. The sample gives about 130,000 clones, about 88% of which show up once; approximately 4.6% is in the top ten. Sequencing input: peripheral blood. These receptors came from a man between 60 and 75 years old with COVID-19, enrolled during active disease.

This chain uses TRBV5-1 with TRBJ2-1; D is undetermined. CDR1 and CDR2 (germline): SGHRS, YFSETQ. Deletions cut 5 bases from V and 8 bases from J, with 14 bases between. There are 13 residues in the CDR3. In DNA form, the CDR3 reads TGCGCCAGCAGTTTTGGCCCCGCGGATGAGCAGTTCTTC. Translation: CASSFGPADEQFF.

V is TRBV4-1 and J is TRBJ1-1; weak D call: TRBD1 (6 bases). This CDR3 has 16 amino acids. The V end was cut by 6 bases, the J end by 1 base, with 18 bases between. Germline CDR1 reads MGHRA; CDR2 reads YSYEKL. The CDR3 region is CASRRGRASGNTEAFF. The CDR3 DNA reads TGCGCCAGCAGGAGGGGGAGGGCTTCGGGGAACACTGAAGCTTTCTTT.

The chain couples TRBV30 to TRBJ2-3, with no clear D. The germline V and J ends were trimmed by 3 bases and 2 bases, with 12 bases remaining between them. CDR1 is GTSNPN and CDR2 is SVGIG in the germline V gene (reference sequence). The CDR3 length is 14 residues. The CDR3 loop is CAWSEARLTDTQYF. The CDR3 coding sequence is TGTGCCTGGAGCGAAGCCAGACTCACAGATACGCAGTATTTT.

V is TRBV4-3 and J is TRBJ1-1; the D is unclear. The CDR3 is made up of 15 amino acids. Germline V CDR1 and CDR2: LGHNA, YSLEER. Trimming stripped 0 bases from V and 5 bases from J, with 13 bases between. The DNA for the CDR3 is TGCGCCAGCAGCCAAGACCCCGACGGGATGACTGAAGCTTTCTTT. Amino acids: CASSQDPDGMTEAFF.

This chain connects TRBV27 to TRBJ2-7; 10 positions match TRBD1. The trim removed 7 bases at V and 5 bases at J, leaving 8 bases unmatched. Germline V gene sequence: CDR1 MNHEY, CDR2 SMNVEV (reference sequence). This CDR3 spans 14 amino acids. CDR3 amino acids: CASNHRDRGDEQYF. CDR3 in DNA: TGTGCCAGCAACCACCGGGACAGGGGTGACGAGCAGTACTTC.

The CDR3 bases are TGTGCCAGCAGTTTCGACAGGGGGAACAATGAGCAGTTCTTC. Protein product: CASSFDRGNNEQFF. The V call is TRBV6-5, the J call TRBJ2-1; 9 positions match TRBD1. J lost 5 bases, V lost 4 bases, and 3 bases had no gene match. The CDR3 runs to 14 residues. The germline V gene has CDR1 MNHEY and CDR2 SVGAGI.

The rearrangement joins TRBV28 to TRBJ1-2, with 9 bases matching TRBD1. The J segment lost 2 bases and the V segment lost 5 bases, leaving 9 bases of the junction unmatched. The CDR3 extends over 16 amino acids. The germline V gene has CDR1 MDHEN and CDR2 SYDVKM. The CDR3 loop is CASSVAGQGSNYGYTF. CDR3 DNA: TGTGCCAGCAGTGTAGCGGGACAGGGCTCAAACTATGGCTACACCTTC.

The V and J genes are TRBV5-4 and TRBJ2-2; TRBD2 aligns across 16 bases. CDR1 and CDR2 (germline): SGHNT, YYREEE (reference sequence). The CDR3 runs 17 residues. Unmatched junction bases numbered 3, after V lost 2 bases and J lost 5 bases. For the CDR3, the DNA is TGTGCCAGCAGCTTCTCGGGACTAGCGGGAGGGACCGGGGAGCTGTTTTTT. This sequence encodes CASSFSGLAGGTGELFF.

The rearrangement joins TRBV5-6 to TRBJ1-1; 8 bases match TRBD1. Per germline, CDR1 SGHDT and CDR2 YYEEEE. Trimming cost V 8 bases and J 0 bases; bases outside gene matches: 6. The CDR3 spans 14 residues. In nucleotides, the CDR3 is TGTGCCAGTGTCAGGGGGCTCATGAACACTGAAGCTTTCTTT. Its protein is CASVRGLMNTEAFF.

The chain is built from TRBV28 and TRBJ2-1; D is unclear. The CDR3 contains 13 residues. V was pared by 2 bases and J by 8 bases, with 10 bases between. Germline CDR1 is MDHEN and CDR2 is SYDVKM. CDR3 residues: CASSLASADEQFF. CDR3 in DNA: TGTGCCAGCAGTTTAGCCAGCGCGGATGAGCAGTTCTTC.

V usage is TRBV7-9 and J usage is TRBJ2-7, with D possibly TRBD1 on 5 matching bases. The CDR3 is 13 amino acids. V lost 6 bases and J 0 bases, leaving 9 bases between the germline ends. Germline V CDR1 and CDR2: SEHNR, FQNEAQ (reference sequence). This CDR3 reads CASRQGHSYEQYF. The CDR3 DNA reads TGTGCCAGCAGGCAGGGCCACTCCTACGAGCAGTACTTC.

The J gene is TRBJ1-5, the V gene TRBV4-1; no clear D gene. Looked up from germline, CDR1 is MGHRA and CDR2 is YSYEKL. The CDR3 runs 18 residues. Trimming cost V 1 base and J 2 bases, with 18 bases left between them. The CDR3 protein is CASSQGLRSRLGNQPQHF. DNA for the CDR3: TGCGCCAGCAGCCAAGGCCTACGGAGCCGACTTGGCAATCAGCCCCAGCATTTT.

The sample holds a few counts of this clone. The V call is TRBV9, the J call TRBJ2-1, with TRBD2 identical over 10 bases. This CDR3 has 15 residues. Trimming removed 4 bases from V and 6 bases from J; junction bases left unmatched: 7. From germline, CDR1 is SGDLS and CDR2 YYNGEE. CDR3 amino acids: CASSPSGRGGNEQFF. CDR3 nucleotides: TGTGCCAGCAGCCCTAGCGGGAGAGGCGGCAATGAGCAGTTCTTC.

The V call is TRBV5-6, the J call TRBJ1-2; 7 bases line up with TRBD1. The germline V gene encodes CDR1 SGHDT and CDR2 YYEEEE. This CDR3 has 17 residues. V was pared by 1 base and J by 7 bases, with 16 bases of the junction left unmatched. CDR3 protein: CASSLIPRGQALGGYTF. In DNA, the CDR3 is TGTGCCAGCAGCTTGATCCCCCGAGGACAGGCCCTGGGTGGCTACACCTTC.

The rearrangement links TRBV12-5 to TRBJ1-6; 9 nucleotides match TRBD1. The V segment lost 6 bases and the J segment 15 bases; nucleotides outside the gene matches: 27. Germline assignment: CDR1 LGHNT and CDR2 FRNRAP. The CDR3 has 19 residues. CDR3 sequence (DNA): TGTGCTAGTGGCCGTAAGCCTAGCGGACAGGGGAGGGTACCCTTATTCCTCCACTTT. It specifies CASGRKPSGQGRVPLFLHF.

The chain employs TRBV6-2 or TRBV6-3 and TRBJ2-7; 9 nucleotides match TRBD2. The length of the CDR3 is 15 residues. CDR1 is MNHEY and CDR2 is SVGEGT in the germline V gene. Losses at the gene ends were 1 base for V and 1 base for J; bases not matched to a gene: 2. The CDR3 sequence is CASSYLAGESYEQYF. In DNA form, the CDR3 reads TGTGCCAGCAGTTACTTAGCGGGAGAATCCTACGAGCAGTACTTC.

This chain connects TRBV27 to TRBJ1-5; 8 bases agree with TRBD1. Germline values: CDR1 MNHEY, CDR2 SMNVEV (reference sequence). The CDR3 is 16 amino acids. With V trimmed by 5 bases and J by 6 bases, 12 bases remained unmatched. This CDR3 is CASSPTPDRVFQPQHF. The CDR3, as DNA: TGTGCCAGCAGTCCAACCCCGGACAGGGTATTTCAGCCCCAGCATTTT.

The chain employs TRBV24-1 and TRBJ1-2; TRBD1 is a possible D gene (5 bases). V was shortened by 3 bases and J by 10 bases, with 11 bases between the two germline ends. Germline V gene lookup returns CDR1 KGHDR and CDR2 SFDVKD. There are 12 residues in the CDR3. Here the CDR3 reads CATSDPGGAYTF. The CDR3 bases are TGTGCCACCAGTGATCCAGGAGGGGCCTACACCTTC.

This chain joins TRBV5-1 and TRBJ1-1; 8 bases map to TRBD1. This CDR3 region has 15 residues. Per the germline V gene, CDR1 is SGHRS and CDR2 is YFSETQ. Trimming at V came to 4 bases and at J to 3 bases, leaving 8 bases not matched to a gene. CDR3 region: CASSAPTGEDTEAFF. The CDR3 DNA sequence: TGCGCCAGCAGCGCTCCGACAGGGGAAGACACTGAAGCTTTCTTT.

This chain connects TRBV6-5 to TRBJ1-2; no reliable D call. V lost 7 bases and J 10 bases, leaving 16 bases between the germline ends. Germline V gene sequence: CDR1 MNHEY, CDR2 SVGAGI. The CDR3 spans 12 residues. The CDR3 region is CASTWGEEDYTF. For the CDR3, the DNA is TGTGCCAGCACTTGGGGAGAGGAGGACTACACCTTC.

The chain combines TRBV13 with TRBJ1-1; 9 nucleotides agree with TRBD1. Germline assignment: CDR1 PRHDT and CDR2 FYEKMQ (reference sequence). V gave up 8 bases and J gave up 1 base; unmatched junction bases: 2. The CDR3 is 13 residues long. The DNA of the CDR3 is TGTGCCAGCCGGGACAGGGAGAACACTGAAGCTTTCTTT. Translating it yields CASRDRENTEAFF.

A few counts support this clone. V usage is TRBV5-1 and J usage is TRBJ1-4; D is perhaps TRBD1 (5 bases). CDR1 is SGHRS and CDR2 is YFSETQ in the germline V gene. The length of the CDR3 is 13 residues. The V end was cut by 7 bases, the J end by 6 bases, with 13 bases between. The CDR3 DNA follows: TGCGCCAGCCACCGTGGGGGGGATGAAAAACTGTTTTTT. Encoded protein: CASHRGGDEKLFF.

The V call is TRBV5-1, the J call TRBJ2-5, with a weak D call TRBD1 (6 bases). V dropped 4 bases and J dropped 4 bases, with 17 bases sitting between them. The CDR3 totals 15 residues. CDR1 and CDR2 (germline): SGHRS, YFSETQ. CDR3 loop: CASSTGPGEGETQYF. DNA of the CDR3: TGCGCCAGCAGCACCGGGCCAGGGGAAGGAGAGACCCAGTACTTC.

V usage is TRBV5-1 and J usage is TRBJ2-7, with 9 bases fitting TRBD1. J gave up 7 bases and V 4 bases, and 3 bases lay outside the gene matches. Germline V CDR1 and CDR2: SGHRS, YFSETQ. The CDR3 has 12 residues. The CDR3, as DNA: TGCGCCAGCAGCCGCGGGACAGGGGAGCAGTACTTC. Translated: CASSRGTGEQYF. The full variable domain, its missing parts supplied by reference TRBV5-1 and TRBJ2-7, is KAGVTQTPRYLIKTRGQQVTLSCSPISGHRSVSWYQQTPGQGLQFLFEYFSETQRNKGNFPGRFSGRQFSNSRSEMNVSTLELGDSALYLCASSRGTGEQYFGPGTRLTVT.

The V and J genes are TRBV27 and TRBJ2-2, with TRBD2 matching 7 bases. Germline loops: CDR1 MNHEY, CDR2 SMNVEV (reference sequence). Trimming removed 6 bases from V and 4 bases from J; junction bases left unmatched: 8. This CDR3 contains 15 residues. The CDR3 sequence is CASSRWRELTGELFF. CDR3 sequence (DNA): TGTGCCAGCAGCCGGTGGCGGGAGCTCACCGGGGAGCTGTTTTTT.

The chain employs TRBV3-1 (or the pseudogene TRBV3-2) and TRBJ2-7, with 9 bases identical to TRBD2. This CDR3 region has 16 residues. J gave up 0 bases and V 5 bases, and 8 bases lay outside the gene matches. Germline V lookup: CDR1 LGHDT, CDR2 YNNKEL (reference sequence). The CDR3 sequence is CASSKTSGPSSYEQYF. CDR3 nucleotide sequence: TGTGCCAGCAGCAAAACTAGCGGGCCAAGCTCCTACGAGCAGTACTTC.

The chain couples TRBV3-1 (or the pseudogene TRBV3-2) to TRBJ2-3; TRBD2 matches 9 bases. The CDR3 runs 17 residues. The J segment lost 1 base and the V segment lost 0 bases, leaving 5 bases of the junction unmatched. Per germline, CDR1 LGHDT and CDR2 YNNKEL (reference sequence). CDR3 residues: CASSQDGGRGGTDTQYF. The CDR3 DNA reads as TGTGCCAGCAGCCAAGACGGCGGGAGGGGTGGCACAGATACGCAGTATTTT.

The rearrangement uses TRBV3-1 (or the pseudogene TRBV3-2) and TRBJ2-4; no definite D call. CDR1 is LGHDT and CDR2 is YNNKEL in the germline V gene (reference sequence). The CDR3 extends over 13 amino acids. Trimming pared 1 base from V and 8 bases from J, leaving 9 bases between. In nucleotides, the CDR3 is TGTGCCAGCAGCCAAGGCAGAGAGGACATTCAGTACTTC. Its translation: CASSQGREDIQYF.

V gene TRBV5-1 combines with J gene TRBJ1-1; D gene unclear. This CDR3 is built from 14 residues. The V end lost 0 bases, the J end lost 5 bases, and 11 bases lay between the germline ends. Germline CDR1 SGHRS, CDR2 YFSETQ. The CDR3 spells CASSLGPRGTEAFF. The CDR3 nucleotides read TGCGCCAGCAGCTTGGGACCTAGAGGGACTGAAGCTTTCTTT.

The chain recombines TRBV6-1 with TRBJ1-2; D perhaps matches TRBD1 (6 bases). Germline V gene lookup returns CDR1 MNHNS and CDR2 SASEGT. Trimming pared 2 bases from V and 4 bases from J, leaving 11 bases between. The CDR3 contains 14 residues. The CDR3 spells CASSEPTGSYGYTF. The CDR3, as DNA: TGTGCCAGCAGTGAACCAACAGGGAGCTATGGCTACACCTTC.

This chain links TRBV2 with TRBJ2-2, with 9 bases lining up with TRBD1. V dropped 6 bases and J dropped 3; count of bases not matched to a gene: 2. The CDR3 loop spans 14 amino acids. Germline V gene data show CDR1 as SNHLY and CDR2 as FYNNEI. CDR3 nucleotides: TGTGCCAGCAGACAGGGGGCTGACACCGGGGAGCTGTTTTTT. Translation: CASRQGADTGELFF.